This T cell receptor (beta chain) was found in a study of human T cells and chemical hapten exposure. Looking at the study overall: Sensitization applied 2% DPC to roughly 2 cm by roughly 2 cm of upper inner arm skin. Weekly diphenylcyclopropenone doses were given to patients' scalps across the approximately 24-week study.

Time point meaning: patch test 1, 2 weeks after DPC sensitization. Treatment indicated: therapeutic diphenylcyclopropenone sensitization with weekly scalp DPC. Germline trimming cut 7 bases from V and 5 bases from J; bases unmatched to any gene: 9. The germline CDR1 and CDR2 sequences are SQVTM and ANQGSEA. CDR3 size: 13 residues. Unique molecular identifiers were affixed to discrete cDNA molecules within the library. TCRdb fed the RACE reads into MiXCR, producing one record per CDR3 protein. Altogether approximately 49,000 distinct CDR3 sequences are present, about 9% being singletons, with the ten largest covering 4% to 5.5%. There are many counts of this clonotype.

This specimen consisted of whole blood, obtained in connection with sensitization to the hapten diphenylcyclopropenone (DPC). This chain joins TRBV29-1 and TRBJ2-5, with 8 bases identical to TRBD2. This sequence originates from a woman in her fifties or sixties with alopecia areata. Some clones in this sample may be carry-over from other donors' samples. The CDR3 sequence is CSARGLALETQYF. As DNA, the CDR3 is TGCAGCGCCCGAGGACTAGCCCTTGAGACCCAGTACTTC.